This T cell receptor beta chain was profiled in a study of shared clonotypes between healthy human individuals. Study in general: Three plates each covered CD4 naive and memory; CD8 naive two, CD8 memory one. Regarding the study as a whole: Roughly 5.3% of naive CD4 clonotypes were common to a handful of donors. As a rule, naive subsets had a larger estimated richness than memory subsets.

CDR3 length: 14 amino acids. In germline, CDR1 is LNHDA, CDR2 SQIVND (reference sequence). Unmatched junction bases numbered 2, after V lost 3 bases and J lost 7 bases. Execution of the assay was at deep level. Libraries were prepared by immunoSEQ multiplex PCR; TCRdb keeps only in-frame clonotypes and omits some of them. The sample contains about 2.1 million clones, approximately 92% of which appear only once. Remarks on this clone: The antigen remains unidentified.

CD45RO negativity and positive selection for CCR7 defined naive CD8 cells, a population that excluded terminally differentiated effector memory CD45RA+ cells. What was sequenced was naive CD8+ T cells from PBMCs. J is TRBJ1-4 and V is TRBV19; 10 bases agree with TRBD1. This clonotype was obtained from a man between 18 and 35 years old in good health. Some clones in this sample may be carry-over from other donors' samples. The CDR3 region is CASSIWDRGEKLFF. The CDR3 bases are TGTGCCAGTAGTATTTGGGACAGGGGTGAAAAACTGTTTTTT.